Listed here is a single T cell receptor beta chain. These data originate in a study of shared clonotypes between healthy human individuals. Data came from immunoSEQ multiplex PCR; TCRdb stores just in-frame clones and leaves some out. The sample records about 2.3 million clones, around 90% being singletons. Per the germline V gene, CDR1 is SNHLY and CDR2 is FYNNEI. The CDR3 spans 11 residues. The chain is built from TRBV2 and TRBJ2-5; D remains unclear. Judging by the DNA end, TRBJ2-7 fits better; the J call may be wrong. The TCR sequence derives from a man between 18 and 29 years old in good health. Some clones in this sample may be carry-over from other donors' samples. Sequencing was carried out using naive CD4+ T cells from PBMCs. Subset noted: CD45RA+ positively selected. CDR3 amino acids: CASSTQYEQYF. As DNA, the CDR3 is TGTGCCAGCAGTACCCAATACGAGCAGTACTTC.